A selection of T cell receptor beta chains follows, all from one sample in a study of blood T cell repertoires in COVID-19. Produced via immunoSEQ multiplex PCR; TCRdb's table is partial and in-frame only. This table holds about 300,000 clones, roughly 89% found once. Specimen: PBMCs or T cells enriched from blood (not recorded which). The receptors originated from a woman aged 50 to 65 who had been exposed to COVID-19. The CDR3 runs from the conserved cysteine through the conserved F or W. The order of the fields is CDR3 protein, CDR3 DNA, V gene, D gene, clone size, J gene. A D gene is named only where the DNA matches it firmly. Rows may omit the clone size; those that give it use once, few, many or a size class.

CDR3aa: CASMGLAKNIQYF
CDR3nt: TGTGCCAGCATGGGCTTAGCCAAAAACATTCAGTACTTC
v_gene: TRBV28
d_gene: NA
abundance: NA
j_gene: TRBJ2-4

CDR3aa: CASSRTGYYEQYF
CDR3nt: TGTGCCAGCAGCCGGACAGGGTACTACGAGCAGTACTTC
v_gene: TRBV13
d_gene: TRBD1
abundance: NA
j_gene: TRBJ2-7

CDR3aa: CASSESAGSNQPQHF
CDR3nt: TGTGCCAGCAGTGAATCGGCAGGCAGCAATCAGCCCCAGCATTTT
v_gene: TRBV6-1
d_gene: NA
abundance: NA
j_gene: TRBJ1-5

CDR3aa: CASSLFGDRGSQPQHF
CDR3nt: TGTGCCAGCAGTTTATTTGGGGACAGGGGAAGCCAGCCCCAGCATTTT
v_gene: TRBV27
d_gene: TRBD1
abundance: NA
j_gene: TRBJ1-5

CDR3aa: CARDRGSLADTQYF
CDR3nt: TGTGCCAGAGACAGGGGTAGCTTGGCAGATACGCAGTATTTT
v_gene: TRBV2
d_gene: TRBD1
abundance: NA
j_gene: TRBJ2-3

CDR3aa: CASSTGTGFSGANVLTF
CDR3nt: TGCGCCAGCAGCACCGGGACAGGGTTCTCTGGGGCCAACGTCCTGACTTTC
v_gene: TRBV5-1
d_gene: TRBD1
abundance: NA
j_gene: TRBJ2-6

CDR3aa: CASSSADSYEQYF
CDR3nt: TGCGCCAGCAGCTCAGCCGACAGTTACGAGCAGTACTTC
v_gene: TRBV5-1
d_gene: NA
abundance: NA
j_gene: TRBJ2-7

CDR3aa: CASSPSLGLAYTDTQYF
CDR3nt: TGTGCCAGCAGCCCATCCCTTGGACTAGCGTACACAGATACGCAGTATTTT
v_gene: TRBV3-1/TRBV3-2
d_gene: TRBD2
abundance: NA
j_gene: TRBJ2-3

CDR3aa: CASRGQLANYGYTF
CDR3nt: TGTGCCAGCAGGGGGCAGTTAGCTAACTATGGCTACACCTTC
v_gene: TRBV7-9
d_gene: NA
abundance: NA
j_gene: TRBJ1-2

CDR3aa: CASSEEQGIQPQHF
CDR3nt: TGTGCCAGCAGTGAAGAACAGGGAATTCAGCCCCAGCATTTT
v_gene: TRBV2
d_gene: NA
abundance: NA
j_gene: TRBJ1-5

CDR3aa: CAWSLAGGAFF
CDR3nt: TGTGCCTGGTCCCTAGCCGGTGGGGCTTTCTTT
v_gene: TRBV30
d_gene: NA
abundance: NA
j_gene: TRBJ1-1

CDR3aa: CASSLDLGAAYGYTF
CDR3nt: TGTGCCAGCAGCTTAGATTTGGGTGCGGCCTATGGCTACACCTTC
v_gene: TRBV7-9
d_gene: NA
abundance: NA
j_gene: TRBJ1-2

CDR3aa: CASSVGIGTENSPLHF
CDR3nt: TGTGCCAGCAGCGTAGGAATAGGGACAGAGAATTCACCCCTCCACTTT
v_gene: TRBV9
d_gene: TRBD1
abundance: NA
j_gene: TRBJ1-6

CDR3aa: CASSIRDRGVPQPQHF
CDR3nt: TGTGCCAGTAGTATTCGGGACAGGGGAGTCCCTCAGCCCCAGCATTTT
v_gene: TRBV19
d_gene: TRBD1
abundance: NA
j_gene: TRBJ1-5

CDR3aa: CASSSETGGRQPQHF
CDR3nt: TGCGCCAGCAGCTCAGAAACAGGGGGCCGCCAGCCCCAGCATTTT
v_gene: TRBV5-1
d_gene: TRBD1
abundance: NA
j_gene: TRBJ1-5

CDR3aa: CASSDQYNSPLHF
CDR3nt: TGTGCCAGCAGTGACCAATATAATTCACCCCTCCACTTT
v_gene: TRBV6-1
d_gene: NA
abundance: NA
j_gene: TRBJ1-6

CDR3aa: CASSLRLGVSSGNTIYF
CDR3nt: TGTGCCAGCAGTTTACGGCTGGGAGTCTCCTCTGGAAACACCATATATTTT
v_gene: TRBV28
d_gene: NA
abundance: NA
j_gene: TRBJ1-3

CDR3aa: CALDRGDYGTIYF
CDR3nt: TGTGCCCTGGACAGGGGAGATTACGGCACCATATATTTT
v_gene: TRBV30
d_gene: TRBD1
abundance: NA
j_gene: TRBJ1-3

CDR3aa: CASSMGLAGAGELFF
CDR3nt: TGTGCCAGCAGTATGGGACTAGCGGGGGCCGGGGAGCTGTTTTTT
v_gene: TRBV6-5
d_gene: TRBD2
abundance: NA
j_gene: TRBJ2-2

CDR3aa: CASSQGAAGGRYGYTF
CDR3nt: TGTGCCAGCAGTCAAGGGGCGGCAGGGGGCCGTTATGGCTACACCTTC
v_gene: TRBV2
d_gene: TRBD1
abundance: NA
j_gene: TRBJ1-2

CDR3aa: CASSRSGAGSYEQYF
CDR3nt: TGTGCCAGCAGCCGGAGCGGGGCAGGCAGCTACGAGCAGTACTTC
v_gene: TRBV11-2
d_gene: TRBD2
abundance: NA
j_gene: TRBJ2-7

CDR3aa: CASSLRGSEKLFF
CDR3nt: TGTGCCAGCAGCTTAAGGGGGTCTGAAAAACTGTTTTTT
v_gene: TRBV7-2
d_gene: NA
abundance: NA
j_gene: TRBJ1-4

CDR3aa: CASNPGTAVSGANVLTF
CDR3nt: TGCGCCAGCAATCCCGGGACAGCCGTCTCTGGGGCCAACGTCCTGACTTTC
v_gene: TRBV5-1
d_gene: TRBD1
abundance: once
j_gene: TRBJ2-6

CDR3aa: CASSPRPTSAGEQYF
CDR3nt: TGTGCCAGCAGCCCCCGCCCGACTAGCGCGGGCGAGCAGTACTTC
v_gene: TRBV7-8
d_gene: TRBD2
abundance: once
j_gene: TRBJ2-7

CDR3aa: CASRPPQGWNTGELFF
CDR3nt: TGTGCCAGCAGACCCCCCCAGGGTTGGAACACCGGGGAGCTGTTTTTT
v_gene: TRBV28
d_gene: NA
abundance: NA
j_gene: TRBJ2-2

CDR3aa: CASSDVYSSGNTIYF
CDR3nt: TGTGCCAGCAGTGACGTTTACAGCTCTGGAAACACCATATATTTT
v_gene: TRBV6-1
d_gene: NA
abundance: NA
j_gene: TRBJ1-3

CDR3aa: CASSWGQGAYEQYF
CDR3nt: TGCGCCAGCAGCTGGGGACAGGGGGCCTACGAGCAGTACTTC
v_gene: TRBV5-1
d_gene: TRBD1
abundance: NA
j_gene: TRBJ2-7

CDR3aa: CASSPHRTSNEKLFF
CDR3nt: TGTGCCAGCAGCCCGCACAGGACGTCTAATGAAAAACTGTTTTTT
v_gene: TRBV3-1/TRBV3-2
d_gene: NA
abundance: NA
j_gene: TRBJ1-4

CDR3aa: CASSPSTANSGNTIYF
CDR3nt: TGTGCCAGCTCACCGTCCACAGCCAACTCTGGAAACACCATATATTTT
v_gene: TRBV18
d_gene: NA
abundance: NA
j_gene: TRBJ1-3

CDR3aa: CASSESGWAYSNQPQHF
CDR3nt: TGTGCCAGCAGTGAATCAGGTTGGGCTTATAGCAATCAGCCCCAGCATTTT
v_gene: TRBV6-1
d_gene: NA
abundance: NA
j_gene: TRBJ1-5

CDR3aa: CASSLAGSGTEAFF
CDR3nt: TGTGCCAGCAGCTTAGCGGGGAGCGGCACTGAAGCTTTCTTT
v_gene: TRBV7-8
d_gene: NA
abundance: NA
j_gene: TRBJ1-1

CDR3aa: CASTSGTVYEQYF
CDR3nt: TGTGCCAGCACATCCGGGACAGTCTACGAGCAGTACTTC
v_gene: TRBV2
d_gene: TRBD1
abundance: NA
j_gene: TRBJ2-7

CDR3aa: CASSPGQGYTF
CDR3nt: TGTGCCAGCAGTCCTGGACAGGGATATACCTTC
v_gene: TRBV6-5
d_gene: TRBD1
abundance: NA
j_gene: TRBJ1-2